This is a list of T cell receptor beta chains from one sample in a study of blood T cell repertoires in COVID-19. Here immunoSEQ multiplex PCR was the method, and the copy in TCRdb shows in-frame clones only, minus some. This sample has 100,000 or so clones, with 70% to 90% found just once. The sequencing sample was made of PBMCs or T cells enriched from blood (not recorded which). The receptors were sampled from a woman aged 45-65 years who had recovered from COVID-19. Both conserved end residues are part of each CDR3. A D gene is named only where the DNA matches it firmly. Clone size appears in some rows only: once, few, many, or a class for an expanded clone.

J gene	D gene	clone size	V gene	CDR3 length	CDR3 protein	CDR3 DNA
TRBJ1-2	NA	NA	TRBV6-5	13	CASSYSSGVGYTF	TGTGCCAGCAGTTACTCTTCAGGGGTGGGCTACACCTTC
TRBJ2-1	TRBD2	NA	TRBV4-1	20	CASSQEILAGGRGSYNEQFF	TGCGCCAGCAGCCAAGAGATACTAGCGGGGGGGCGCGGGTCCTACAATGAGCAGTTCTTC
TRBJ1-5	NA	NA	TRBV27	15	CASSKMSGFNQPQHF	TGTGCCAGCAGTAAAATGTCCGGGTTCAATCAGCCCCAGCATTTT
TRBJ2-3	NA	NA	TRBV19	16	CASRITSRGGTDTQYF	TGTGCCAGTAGGATTACGAGTCGCGGGGGCACAGATACGCAGTATTTT
TRBJ2-1	NA	NA	TRBV18	11	CASSPIREQFF	TGTGCCAGCTCACCTATCCGTGAGCAGTTCTTC
TRBJ2-3	NA	NA	TRBV27	14	CASSIRTLTDTQYF	TGTGCCAGCAGTATCAGGACACTCACAGATACGCAGTATTTT
TRBJ1-3	NA	once	TRBV19	17	CASSEYPDSVSGNTIYF	TGTGCCAGTAGTGAATACCCGGACAGCGTTTCTGGAAACACCATATATTTT
TRBJ1-4	NA	NA	TRBV7-8	21	CASRAAGMTSRRGATNEKLFF	TGTGCCAGCAGGGCGGCGGGTATGACTTCGCGAAGAGGTGCAACTAATGAAAAACTGTTTTTT
TRBJ2-7	TRBD1	NA	TRBV6-5	13	CASREDRPREQYF	TGTGCCAGCAGGGAGGACAGGCCTCGGGAGCAGTACTTC
TRBJ2-7	TRBD2	NA	TRBV27	15	CASPLERETYYEQYF	TGTGCCAGCCCACTCGAGCGGGAGACCTACTACGAGCAGTACTTC
TRBJ2-2	NA	NA	TRBV9	15	CASSVGGLNTGELFF	TGTGCCAGCAGCGTAGGTGGCTTGAACACCGGGGAGCTGTTTTTT
TRBJ1-2	NA	NA	TRBV19	12	CASRTGNYGYTF	TGTGCCAGTAGAACAGGGAACTATGGCTACACCTTC
TRBJ2-1	NA	NA	TRBV29-1	13	CSVVLLAYNEQFF	TGCAGCGTTGTCCTTCTAGCTTACAATGAGCAGTTCTTC
TRBJ2-1	NA	NA	TRBV7-2	13	CASSTRGYNEQFF	TGTGCCAGCAGCACCCGCGGCTACAATGAGCAGTTCTTC
TRBJ2-7	TRBD1	NA	TRBV28	15	CASSSFRGQPSEQYF	TGTGCCAGCAGTTCTTTCAGGGGACAGCCCTCCGAGCAGTACTTC
TRBJ1-4	TRBD1	NA	TRBV28	16	CASSLSTDRVNEKLFF	TGTGCCAGCAGTTTAAGCACAGACAGGGTTAACGAAAAACTGTTTTTT
TRBJ1-2	TRBD1	once	TRBV18	15	CASSRAGTGNYGYTF	TGTGCCAGCTCACGGGCTGGGACAGGTAACTATGGCTACACCTTC
TRBJ2-7	NA	few	TRBV7-9	14	CASSPTWGGYEQYF	TGTGCCAGCAGCCCGACCTGGGGAGGCTACGAGCAGTACTTC
TRBJ2-7	TRBD2	NA	TRBV27	16	CASSFGLAGSSYEQYF	TGTGCCAGCAGTTTTGGACTAGCGGGCAGCTCCTACGAGCAGTACTTC
TRBJ1-2	TRBD1	few	TRBV18	15	CASSPYRQGNYGYTF	TGTGCCAGCTCACCGTACAGACAGGGCAACTATGGCTACACCTTC
TRBJ1-2	TRBD1	NA	TRBV3-1/TRBV3-2	15	CASSQQQGAPYGYTF	TGTGCCAGCAGCCAACAACAGGGGGCGCCTTATGGCTACACCTTC
TRBJ2-1	TRBD2	NA	TRBV7-7	15	CASSLGTSGRNEQFF	TGTGCCAGCAGCTTAGGTACTAGCGGGAGGAATGAGCAGTTCTTC
TRBJ1-1	TRBD1	NA	TRBV5-4	14	CASSGRGRGTEAFF	TGTGCCAGCAGCGGCAGGGGGCGGGGGACTGAAGCTTTCTTT
TRBJ1-1	TRBD1	once	TRBV3-1/TRBV3-2	16	CASSQPMTGPVGEAFF	TGTGCCAGCAGCCAACCCATGACAGGGCCCGTCGGGGAAGCTTTCTTT
TRBJ2-7	TRBD2	NA	TRBV7-9	16	CASSLVSLAGAWEQYF	TGTGCCAGCAGCTTAGTTTCCCTAGCGGGGGCTTGGGAGCAGTACTTC
TRBJ2-7	NA	NA	TRBV5-1	16	CASSPMDRSLSYEQYF	TGCGCCAGCAGCCCAATGGACAGAAGCCTCTCCTACGAGCAGTACTTC
TRBJ1-2	TRBD1	few	TRBV7-9	15	CASSYTGGAYYGYTF	TGTGCCAGCAGCTACACAGGGGGCGCATACTATGGCTACACCTTC
TRBJ2-7	NA	NA	TRBV20-1	12	CSASGQDYEQYF	TGCAGTGCTAGTGGGCAGGACTACGAGCAGTACTTC
TRBJ2-1	NA	few	TRBV21-1	15	CARNKSGSSYNEQFF	TGTGCCAGGAACAAAAGCGGGAGCTCCTACAATGAGCAGTTCTTC
TRBJ2-7	TRBD1	NA	TRBV15	16	CATSRGLDRSTYEQYF	TGTGCCACCAGCAGAGGGTTGGACAGGAGCACTTACGAGCAGTACTTC
TRBJ2-1	NA	NA	TRBV7-9	13	CASSLTTRNEQFF	TGTGCCAGCAGCTTGACTACCCGAAATGAGCAGTTCTTC
TRBJ2-7	NA	NA	TRBV24-1	13	CATSDPGSYEQYF	TGTGCCACCAGTGACCCGGGGTCATACGAGCAGTACTTC
TRBJ1-5	NA	NA	TRBV6-5	13	CASSQTNNQPQHF	TGTGCCAGCAGTCAAACAAACAACCAGCCCCAGCATTTT
TRBJ1-5	TRBD1	NA	TRBV7-9	14	CASSSDRVNQPQHF	TGTGCCAGCAGCTCCGACAGGGTCAATCAGCCCCAGCATTTT
TRBJ1-4	NA	NA	TRBV28	15	CASNARDATNEKLFF	TGTGCCAGCAACGCGCGGGACGCAACTAATGAAAAACTGTTTTTT
TRBJ2-7	TRBD1	NA	TRBV27	15	CASSKTGGWSYEQYF	TGTGCCAGCAGCAAGACAGGGGGCTGGTCCTACGAGCAGTACTTC
TRBJ2-1	TRBD1	once	TRBV9	15	CASSEAGQGFYSQFF	TGTGCCAGCAGCGAGGCGGGACAGGGCTTTTATTCGCAGTTCTTC
TRBJ2-7	NA	NA	TRBV28	13	CAIHRAGWNEQYF	TGTGCCATCCACCGTGCAGGGTGGAACGAGCAGTACTTC
TRBJ1-5	TRBD1	NA	TRBV2	18	CASSRGTGGAGSNQPQHF	TGTGCCAGCAGTCGGGGGACAGGGGGCGCCGGAAGCAATCAGCCCCAGCATTTT
TRBJ1-1	NA	NA	TRBV5-6	17	CASSLGSRGRMNTEAFF	TGTGCCAGCAGCTTGGGGTCCAGGGGAAGGATGAACACTGAAGCTTTCTTT
TRBJ1-1	NA	NA	TRBV14	13	CASSQELRTQAFF	TGTGCCAGCAGCCAAGAATTGAGGACTCAAGCTTTCTTT
TRBJ2-7	NA	few	TRBV9	14	CASSPDTNYYEQYF	TGTGCCAGCAGTCCAGATACAAATTACTACGAGCAGTACTTC
TRBJ2-7	NA	once	TRBV2	14	CASRSQGLVYEQYF	TGTGCCAGCAGATCCCAGGGCCTAGTCTACGAGCAGTACTTC
TRBJ2-7	NA	NA	TRBV18	13	CASSPNTQDKQYF	TGTGCCAGCTCACCCAACACCCAAGACAAGCAGTACTTC